This T cell receptor (beta chain) was sequenced in a study of cytomegalovirus exposure and HLA in healthy donors. The overall study: Later analysis reported that the 130 or so validation repertoires shared the platform of the approximately 670 first-cohort repertoires.

Trimming cost V 7 bases and J 5 bases; bases outside gene matches: 11. This CDR3 has 15 residues. Germline loops: CDR1 MNHEY, CDR2 SVGAGI. Study-level findings and limits: As confirmed in vitro, three CMV-associated chains were specific for CMV antigens. Some TCR beta chains (roughly 150 of them) were listed as cytomegalovirus-associated.

This clone was seen once. Its antigen is still unknown. Method: immunoSEQ multiplex PCR; TCRdb's copy keeps in-frame clones and lacks some. The sample records about 130,000 clones, 94% being singletons. The TCR was taken from a man between 18 and 29 years old in good health and CMV-seropositive. The sample taken for sequencing was PBMCs. The rearrangement uses TRBV6-5 and TRBJ2-7; 10 bases map to TRBD1. The CDR3 DNA follows: TGTGCCAGCACCGATAGACAGGGGGCGACGGACGAGCAGTACTTC. This codes for CASTDRQGATDEQYF.